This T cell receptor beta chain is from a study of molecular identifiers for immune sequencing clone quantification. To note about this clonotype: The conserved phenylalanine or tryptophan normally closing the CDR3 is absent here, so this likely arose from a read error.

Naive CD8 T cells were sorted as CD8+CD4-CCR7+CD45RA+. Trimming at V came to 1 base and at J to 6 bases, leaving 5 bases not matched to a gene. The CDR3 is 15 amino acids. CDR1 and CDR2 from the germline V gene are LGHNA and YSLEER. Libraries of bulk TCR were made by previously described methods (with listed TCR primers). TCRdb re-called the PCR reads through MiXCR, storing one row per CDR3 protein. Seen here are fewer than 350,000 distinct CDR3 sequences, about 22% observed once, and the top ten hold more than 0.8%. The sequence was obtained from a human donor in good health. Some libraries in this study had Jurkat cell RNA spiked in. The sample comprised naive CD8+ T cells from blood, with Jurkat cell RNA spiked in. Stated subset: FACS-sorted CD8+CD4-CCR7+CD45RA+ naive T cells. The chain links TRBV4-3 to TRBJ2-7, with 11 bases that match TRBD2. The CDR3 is CASSQALAGGCEQYC. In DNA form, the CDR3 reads TGCGCCAGCAGCCAAGCGCTAGCGGGGGGATGCGAGCAGTACTGC.